This TCR beta chain was recovered during a study of T cells in women clearing cervical HPV infection. The assay was immunoSEQ multiplex PCR, and TCRdb's table has in-frame clones only and misses some. Reported are roughly 40,000 clones; the ten largest clones contain more than 1%. Points on this clone: The CDR3 end is not reached by the read, which stops 3 residues before it; the germline J gene fills it in.

The CDR3 runs to 15 residues. The germline gives CDR1 SNHLY, CDR2 FYNNEI. What was sequenced was blood buffy coat. V and J are TRBV2 and TRBJ2-3, with a possible D match to TRBD1 (7 bases). This clonotype was obtained from a woman aged 18-70 years with a cervical HPV16 infection that either progressed to CIN3+ or cleared (not recorded which). The CDR3 here is CASSFPGGSLQPQYF. The CDR3 DNA, read in part, is TGTGCCAGCAGCTTCCCAGGGGGGTCCTTGCAGCCG.